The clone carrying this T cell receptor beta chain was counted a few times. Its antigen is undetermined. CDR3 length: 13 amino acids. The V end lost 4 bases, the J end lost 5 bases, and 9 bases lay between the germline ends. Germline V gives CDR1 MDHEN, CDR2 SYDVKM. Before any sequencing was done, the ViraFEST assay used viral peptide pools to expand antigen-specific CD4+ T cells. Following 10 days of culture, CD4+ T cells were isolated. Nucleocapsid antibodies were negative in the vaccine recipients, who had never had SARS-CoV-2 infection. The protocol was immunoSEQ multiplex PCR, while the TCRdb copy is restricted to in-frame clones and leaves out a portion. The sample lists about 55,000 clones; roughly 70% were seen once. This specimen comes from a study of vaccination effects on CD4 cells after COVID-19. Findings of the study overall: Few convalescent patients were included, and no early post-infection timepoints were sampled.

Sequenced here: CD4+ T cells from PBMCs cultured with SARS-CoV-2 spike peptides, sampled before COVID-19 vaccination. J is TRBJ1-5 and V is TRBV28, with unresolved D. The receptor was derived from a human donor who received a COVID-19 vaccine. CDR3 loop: CASSWATDQPQHF. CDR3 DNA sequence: TGTGCCAGCAGTTGGGCCACGGATCAGCCCCAGCATTTT.